Listed below are T cell receptor beta chains from one sample, sequenced in a study of T cell changes during pregnancy in multiple sclerosis. The method was immunoSEQ multiplex PCR; TCRdb's version includes in-frame clones alone and lacks a portion of them. The sample carries 55,000 to 85,000 clones, roughly nine tenths recorded once. The specimen was peripheral blood, collected in the third trimester of pregnancy. These receptors were taken from a female donor with multiple sclerosis, enrolled in a pregnancy study. The CDR3 runs from the conserved cysteine through the conserved F or W. Each record gives: D gene, V gene, J gene, clone size, CDR3 DNA, CDR3 protein. A D gene is named only where the DNA matches it firmly. Clone size is stated in some rows and not others, as once, few, many or a class when expanded.

>.|TRBV7-2|TRBJ2-1|.
TGTGCCAGCAGCTTAGGTGGCGCGGAGGCCTACAATGAGCAGTTCTTC
CASSLGGAEAYNEQFF
>TRBD2|TRBV19|TRBJ2-5|.
TGTGCCAGTATGGGGGGGGGTGGAGAGACCCAGTACTTC
CASMGGGGETQYF
>.|TRBV11-1|TRBJ2-1|.
TGTGCCAGCAGCCCCGGGACAATTTCCTACAATGAGCAGTTCTTC
CASSPGTISYNEQFF
>.|TRBV7-9|TRBJ1-1|few
TGTGCCAGCAGCCCCGGGTACACTGAAGCTTTCTTT
CASSPGYTEAFF
>TRBD2|TRBV2|TRBJ2-3|.
TGTGCCAGCAGGTCGACTAGCGTGGCCACAGATACGCAGTATTTT
CASRSTSVATDTQYF
>.|TRBV7-2|TRBJ1-1|.
TGTGCCAGCAGCTTAGCCCAGGGGAGTTACACTGAAGCTTTCTTT
CASSLAQGSYTEAFF
>.|TRBV5-1|TRBJ1-5|.
TGCGCCAGCAGCGCATCCTCAGGGTACAATCAGCCCCAGCATTTT
CASSASSGYNQPQHF
>.|TRBV30|TRBJ1-2|.
TGTGCCTGGATTAATGTTGGAGGGGCCGGCTACACCTTC
CAWINVGGAGYTF
>.|TRBV27|TRBJ2-1|once
TGTGCCAGCAGTCGTCGGGAGTCTACCTACAATGAGCAGTTCTTC
CASSRRESTYNEQFF
>TRBD1|TRBV19|TRBJ1-5|medium-sized
TGTGCCACCGAAAGTGGGACAGGGTTAAGACAGCCCCAGCATTTT
CATESGTGLRQPQHF
>.|TRBV29-1|TRBJ2-5|once
TGCAGCGCCCGTATTTTACAAGAGACCCAGTACTTC
CSARILQETQYF
>.|TRBV7-9|TRBJ2-7|.
TGTGCCAGCAGCTTAAGCCGGTACGAGCAGTACTTC
CASSLSRYEQYF
>TRBD2|TRBV4-2|TRBJ2-1|.
TGTGCCAGCAGCGCGGGACTAGATTTCGATGAGCAGTTCTTC
CASSAGLDFDEQFF
>TRBD2|TRBV7-9|TRBJ2-3|.
TGTGCCAGCAGCTCCGGGACTAGCGGGAGTTCTCCCACAGATACGCAGTATTTT
CASSSGTSGSSPTDTQYF
>.|TRBV6-5|TRBJ1-2|.
TGTGCCAGCAGTTACTCGACAAACTATGGCTACACCTTC
CASSYSTNYGYTF
>.|TRBV9|TRBJ2-1|.
TGTGCCAGCAGCACCCGACTAGTTGCTGAGCAGTTCTTC
CASSTRLVAEQFF
>.|TRBV25-1|TRBJ1-4|.
TGTGCCAGCAGTGAATCGTGGCAGAAGAATGAAAAACTGTTTTTT
CASSESWQKNEKLFF
>TRBD2|TRBV11-3|TRBJ2-2|.
TGTGCCAGCAGCTTAGCGGGAGGTCTTAGGAACACCGGGGAGCTGTTTTTT
CASSLAGGLRNTGELFF
>TRBD1|TRBV7-2|TRBJ2-3|.
TGTGCCAGCAGCTACAGGGGGCTCTTCACAGATACGCAGTATTTT
CASSYRGLFTDTQYF
>TRBD2|TRBV19|TRBJ2-7|few
TGTGCCAGTAGTATGGGAACTAGCGGTAAAGGGCAGTACTTC
CASSMGTSGKGQYF
>TRBD2|TRBV9|TRBJ2-1|.
TGTGCCAGCAGCGACCCTACACTAGCGGGAGGCGGACCAAGCTCCTACAATGAGCAGTTCTTC
CASSDPTLAGGGPSSYNEQFF
>.|TRBV29-1|TRBJ1-1|.
TGCAGCGTTGAAGGGGGGCTCGTTTCTTCTGAAGCTTTCTTT
CSVEGGLVSSEAFF
>.|TRBV18|TRBJ2-2|.
TGTGCCAGCTCACCAAGAGCGGTTTACGGCAGGTCCCCCGGGGAGCTGTTTTTT
CASSPRAVYGRSPGELFF
>.|TRBV5-1|TRBJ2-2|.
TGCGCCAGCAGCTTCATGGGAGCGGACACCGGGGAGCTGTTTTTT
CASSFMGADTGELFF
>.|TRBV7-9|TRBJ1-1|few
TGTGCCAGCAGCCCCCCAGTTTCAAACACTGAAGCTTTCTTT
CASSPPVSNTEAFF
>.|TRBV6-5|TRBJ2-1|.
TGTGCCAGCAGTTATTTACCCCGACTTGGAGGGAATGAGCAGTTCTTC
CASSYLPRLGGNEQFF
>.|TRBV10-3|TRBJ1-2|.
TGTGCCATCGCTGAGAGAGGGTCGGAGGGCTACACCTTC
CAIAERGSEGYTF
>TRBD2|TRBV2|TRBJ2-7|.
TGTGCCAGCAGTGGAAGCGGGAGCAACTCCTACGAGCAGTACTTC
CASSGSGSNSYEQYF
>.|TRBV2|TRBJ2-3|.
TGTGCCAGCAGTGAAGGGACAGTTTTCACAGATACGCAGTATTTT
CASSEGTVFTDTQYF
>TRBD1|TRBV2|TRBJ2-4|.
TGTGCCAGCTCAAAGAGCGACAGGGTCGAAAACATTCAGTACTTC
CASSKSDRVENIQYF
>TRBD1|TRBV27|TRBJ2-2|.
TGTGCCAGCAGTTCACAACACCGACAGGGTTACGGGGAGCTGTTTTTT
CASSSQHRQGYGELFF
>.|TRBV7-2|TRBJ1-3|.
TGTGCCAGCAGCTACGACAGCTCTGGAAACACCATATATTTT
CASSYDSSGNTIYF
>.|TRBV5-6|TRBJ1-4|.
TGTGCCAGCAGCCCCGCAGGGAGGAGTAGTGAAAAACTGTTTTTT
CASSPAGRSSEKLFF
>.|TRBV7-2|TRBJ1-5|.
TGTGCCAGCAGCTTAGGAGGGTGGCAGCCCCAGCATTTT
CASSLGGWQPQHF
>TRBD1|TRBV6-6|TRBJ2-7|.
TGTGCCAGCAGTTACTCCGGGACAGGGGTCGAGCAGTACTTC
CASSYSGTGVEQYF
>.|TRBV5-1|TRBJ2-1|.
TGCGCCAGCAGCTTGGGCCAGACAGGCTACCCCTACAATGAGCAGTTCTTC
CASSLGQTGYPYNEQFF
>TRBD2|TRBV6-1|TRBJ2-3|.
TGTGCCAGCAGCGGGAGGGAGACAGATACGCAGTATTTT
CASSGRETDTQYF
>.|TRBV5-1|TRBJ1-2|.
TGCGCCAGCAGCTTGTTCCAGGGGATGGAGGGCTACACCTTC
CASSLFQGMEGYTF
>TRBD2|TRBV5-4|TRBJ2-5|.
TGTGCCAGCAGCTTGGCCTTCGCGGGAGGCTCCCAAGAGACCCAGTACTTC
CASSLAFAGGSQETQYF
>.|TRBV6-5|TRBJ2-1|once
TGTGCCAGCAGTTATGCGCAGGGCCCGAACAATGAGCAGTTCTTC
CASSYAQGPNNEQFF
>.|TRBV18|TRBJ1-1|once
TGTGCCAGCTCACAACAGGGCAGCCCTAACACTGAAGCTTTCTTT
CASSQQGSPNTEAFF
>.|TRBV7-2|TRBJ2-5|.
TGTGCCAGCAGCCACCCCGGGACCCAGTACTTC
CASSHPGTQYF
>TRBD2|TRBV15|TRBJ2-7|few
TGTGCCACTAAACTAGCGGATCCTTTC
CATKLADPF
>.|TRBV5-1|TRBJ1-2|.
TGCGCCAGCAGCTTGGCAGGGAACTATGGCTACACCTTC
CASSLAGNYGYTF
>TRBD2|TRBV6-5|TRBJ2-3|.
TGTGCCAGCCGGGGTGGCGGGAGGGCTTCAGATACGCAGTATTTT
CASRGGGRASDTQYF
>TRBD1|TRBV5-4|TRBJ2-1|few
TGTGCCAGCAGCCAGGGGGCAGGGTCCTACAATGAGCAGTTCTTC
CASSQGAGSYNEQFF
>.|TRBV30|TRBJ2-2|.
TGTGCCTCCCCGAGCTATTCAGGAAACACCGGGGAGCTGTTTTTT
CASPSYSGNTGELFF
>.|TRBV10-1|TRBJ2-7|.
TGCGCCAGCAGTGGAGCAAGCGGGTTGCGTTCCTACGAGCAGTACTTC
CASSGASGLRSYEQYF
>.|TRBV28|TRBJ1-1|few
TGTGCCAGCAGTTGGACAGTGCCTGAAGCTTTCTTT
CASSWTVPEAFF
>.|TRBV11-2|TRBJ2-7|.
TGTGCCAGCAGCTTGGGGGGTACCTACGAGCAGTACTTC
CASSLGGTYEQYF
>.|TRBV5-1|TRBJ2-6|.
TGCGCCAGCAGCTTGACGACTTACCGGGCCAACGTCCTGACTTTC
CASSLTTYRANVLTF
>TRBD1|TRBV4-1|TRBJ2-5|.
TGCGCCAGCAGCCAAGACGGGCAGGGGGCTACGACCCAGTACTTC
CASSQDGQGATTQYF
>TRBD2|TRBV7-9|TRBJ2-1|.
TGTGCCAGCAGCTCGGGACTAGCGGGAGGGAATGAGCAGTTCTTC
CASSSGLAGGNEQFF